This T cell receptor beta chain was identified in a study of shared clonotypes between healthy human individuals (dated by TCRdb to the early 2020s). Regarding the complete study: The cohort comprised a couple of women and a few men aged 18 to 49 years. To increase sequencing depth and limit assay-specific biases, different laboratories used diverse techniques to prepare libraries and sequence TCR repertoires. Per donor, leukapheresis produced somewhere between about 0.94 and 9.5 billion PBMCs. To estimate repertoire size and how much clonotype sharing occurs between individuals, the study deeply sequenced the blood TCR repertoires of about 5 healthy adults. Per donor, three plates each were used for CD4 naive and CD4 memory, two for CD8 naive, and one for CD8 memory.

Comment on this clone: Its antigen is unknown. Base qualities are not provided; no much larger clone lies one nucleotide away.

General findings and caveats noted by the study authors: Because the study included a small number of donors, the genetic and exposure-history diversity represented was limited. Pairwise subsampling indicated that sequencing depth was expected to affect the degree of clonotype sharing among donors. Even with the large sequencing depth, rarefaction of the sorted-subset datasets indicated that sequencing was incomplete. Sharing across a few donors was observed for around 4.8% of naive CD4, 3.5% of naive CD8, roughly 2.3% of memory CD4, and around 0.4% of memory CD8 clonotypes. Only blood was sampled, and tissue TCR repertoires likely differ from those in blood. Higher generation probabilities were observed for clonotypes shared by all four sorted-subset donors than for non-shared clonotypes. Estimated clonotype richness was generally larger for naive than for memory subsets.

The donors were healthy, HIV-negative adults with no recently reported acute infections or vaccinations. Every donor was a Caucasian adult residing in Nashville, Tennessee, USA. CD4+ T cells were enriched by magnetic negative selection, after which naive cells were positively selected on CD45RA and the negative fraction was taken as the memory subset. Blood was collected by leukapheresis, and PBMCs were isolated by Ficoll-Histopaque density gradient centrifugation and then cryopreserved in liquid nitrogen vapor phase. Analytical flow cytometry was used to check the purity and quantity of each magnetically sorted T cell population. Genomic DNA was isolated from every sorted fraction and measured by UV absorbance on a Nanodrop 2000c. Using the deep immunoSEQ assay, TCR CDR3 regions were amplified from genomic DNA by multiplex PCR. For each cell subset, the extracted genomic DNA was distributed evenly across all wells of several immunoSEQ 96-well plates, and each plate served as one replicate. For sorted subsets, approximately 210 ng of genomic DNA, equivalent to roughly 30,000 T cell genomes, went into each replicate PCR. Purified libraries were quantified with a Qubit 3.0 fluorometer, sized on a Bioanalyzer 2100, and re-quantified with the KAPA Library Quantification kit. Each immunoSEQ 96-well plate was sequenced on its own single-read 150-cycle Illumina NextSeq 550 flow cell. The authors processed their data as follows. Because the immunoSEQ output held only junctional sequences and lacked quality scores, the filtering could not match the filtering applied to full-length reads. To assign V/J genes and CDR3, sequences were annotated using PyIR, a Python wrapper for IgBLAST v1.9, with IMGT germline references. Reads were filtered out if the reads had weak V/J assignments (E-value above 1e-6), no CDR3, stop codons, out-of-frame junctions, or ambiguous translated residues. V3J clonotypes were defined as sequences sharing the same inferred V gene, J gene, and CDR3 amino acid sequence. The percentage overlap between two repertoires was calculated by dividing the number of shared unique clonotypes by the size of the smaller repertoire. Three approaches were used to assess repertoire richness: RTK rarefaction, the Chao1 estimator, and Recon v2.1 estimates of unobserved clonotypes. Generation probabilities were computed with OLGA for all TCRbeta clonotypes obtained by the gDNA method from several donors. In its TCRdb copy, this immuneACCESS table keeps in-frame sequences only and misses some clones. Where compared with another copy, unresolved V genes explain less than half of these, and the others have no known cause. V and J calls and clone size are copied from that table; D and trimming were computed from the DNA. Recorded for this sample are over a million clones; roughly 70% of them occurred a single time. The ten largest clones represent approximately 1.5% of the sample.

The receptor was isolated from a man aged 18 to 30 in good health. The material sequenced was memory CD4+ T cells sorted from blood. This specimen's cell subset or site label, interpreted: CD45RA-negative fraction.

The nucleotides are TGTGCCAGCAGCTTGTGGTGGCAGGGGACCGGGGAGCTGTTTTTT. The translation is CASSLWWQGTGELFF. The rearrangement joined TRBV5-6 to TRBJ2-2; 6 matching bases give a weak D call of TRBD1. The CDR3 goes from the cysteine to the phenylalanine over 15 residues. The CDR3 DNA has 45 bases and is translated from base 1. V is cut by 1 base and J by 5 bases, and the space between the germline ends is 12 bases. According to the germline V gene, CDR1 reads SGHDT and CDR2 reads YYEEEE. Joined to the reference TRBV5-6 and TRBJ2-2 proteins, this CDR3 gives the full variable domain: DAGVTQSPTHLIKTRGQQVTLRCSPKSGHDTVSWYQQALGQGPQFIFQYYEEEERQRGNFPDRFSGHQFPNYSSELNVNALLLGDSALYLCASSLWWQGTGELFFGEGSRLTVL.